This T cell receptor (beta chain) came from a study of blood T cell repertoires in COVID-19. About the research overall: Acute and convalescent COVID-19 samples came from the United States, Italy and Spain.

In germline, CDR1 is SGDLS, CDR2 YYNGEE. CDR3 length equals 15 residues. Trimming removed 0 bases from V and 2 bases from J, with 10 bases in between. Assay used: immunoSEQ multiplex PCR; TCRdb lists only in-frame clones, some missing. Here the sample spans roughly 190,000 clones, roughly 81% being singletons. The chain carries TRBV9 and TRBJ2-3, with D possibly TRBD2 on 6 matching bases. This sequence originates from a woman in her seventies with active or convalescent COVID-19. The specimen was peripheral blood. The CDR3 sequence: CASSVVASDTDTQYF. The CDR3 coding sequence is TGTGCCAGCAGCGTAGTAGCTAGCGACACAGATACGCAGTATTTT.